The 16 T cell receptor beta chains reported below all come from one sample, sequenced in a study of blood T cell repertoires in COVID-19. Assay: immunoSEQ multiplex PCR; the TCRdb copy retains only in-frame clones and omits some. The repertoire holds approximately 230,000 clones, with 65% to 85% as singletons. The sequenced sample consisted of peripheral blood. The receptors stem from an older man with acute or convalescent COVID-19.

The chain carries TRBV5-4 and TRBJ2-7, with D maybe TRBD1 (5 bases). Deletions cut 5 bases from V and 4 bases from J, with 10 bases between. Per the germline V gene, CDR1 is SGHNT and CDR2 is YYREEE (reference sequence). The CDR3 extends over 12 amino acids. The CDR3 sequence: CASSRDRYEQYF. The CDR3 bases are TGTGCCAGCAGTCGAGACAGATACGAGCAGTACTTC.

The gene calls are TRBV2 and TRBJ2-7, with 7 nucleotides matching TRBD1. With V trimmed by 9 bases and J by 5 bases, 13 bases remained unmatched. The CDR3 totals 14 residues. The V gene's germline CDR1 is SNHLY and CDR2 FYNNEI. The CDR3 here is CASSLTGWLDEQYF. The DNA for the CDR3 is TGTGCCAGTAGCCTGACAGGGTGGTTGGACGAGCAGTACTTC.

Concerning this clone: Other DNA sequences from this sample encode an identical CDR3 as well. The J gene is TRBJ2-7, the V gene TRBV28; 7 bases line up with TRBD1. The length of the CDR3 is 13 residues. CDR1 is MDHEN, CDR2 SYDVKM, per germline. V lost 4 bases, J lost 1 base, and 1 base stayed unmatched. The CDR3 DNA sequence: TGTGCCAGCAGTTCGGGACAGTCCTACGAGCAGTACTTC. It encodes CASSSGQSYEQYF. The complete variable domain, with remaining parts taken from reference TRBV28 and TRBJ2-7, reads DVKVTQSSRYLVKRTGEKVFLECVQDMDHENMFWYRQDPGLGLRLIYFSYDVKMKEKGDIPEGYSVSREKKERFSLILESASTNQTSMYLCASSSGQSYEQYFGPGTRLTVT.

The chain recombines TRBV28 with TRBJ1-3, with D possibly matching TRBD1 (6 bases). The CDR3 runs to 16 residues. In germline, CDR1 is MDHEN, CDR2 SYDVKM. V was cut by 5 bases and J by 0 bases, with 14 bases left in between. In DNA, the CDR3 is TGTGCCAGCAGTGGGGGCAACGGAAACTCTGGAAACACCATATATTTT. Protein sequence: CASSGGNGNSGNTIYF.

The V call is TRBV10-3, the J call TRBJ2-1; D possibly corresponds to TRBD2 (5 bases). Germline values: CDR1 ENHRY, CDR2 SYGVKD. The CDR3 contains 14 residues. Trimming removed 6 bases at V and 4 bases at J, with 13 bases between. The CDR3 protein is CAIRADGIYNEQFF. In DNA form, the CDR3 reads TGTGCCATCAGAGCGGACGGGATTTACAATGAGCAGTTCTTC.

This clone has only one observation. Other nucleotide sequences in the sample specify the same CDR3. V and J are TRBV19 and TRBJ1-1, with TRBD1 as a possible D gene (6 bases). Trimming removed 6 bases from V and 3 bases from J, with 14 bases in between. The CDR3 sequence is 14 residues long. CDR1 is LNHDA and CDR2 is SQIVND in the germline V gene (reference sequence). CDR3 sequence: CASSRTGRDTEAFF. CDR3 DNA: TGTGCCAGTAGCCGTACAGGGAGGGACACTGAAGCTTTCTTT. Combining the CDR3 with reference TRBV19 and TRBJ1-1 gives the whole variable domain DGGITQSPKYLFRKEGQNVTLSCEQNLNHDAMYWYRQDPGQGLRLIYYSQIVNDFQKGDIAEGYSVSREKKESFPLTVTSAQKNPTAFYLCASSRTGRDTEAFFGQGTRLTVV.

The chain employs TRBV5-1 and TRBJ2-3, with D perhaps matching TRBD2 (5 bases). The V gene lost 6 bases and the J gene lost 5 bases, with 22 bases spanning the gap. Germline assignment: CDR1 SGHRS and CDR2 YFSETQ. The CDR3 runs to 16 residues. CDR3 loop: CASNLARPLGGDTQYF. In DNA form, the CDR3 reads TGCGCCAGCAACCTAGCCAGGCCATTGGGTGGAGATACGCAGTATTTT.

This chain uses TRBV28 with TRBJ2-7, with D possibly matching TRBD1 (5 bases). Deletions cut 5 bases from V and 1 base from J, with 6 bases between. Per the germline V gene, CDR1 is MDHEN and CDR2 is SYDVKM. CDR3 size: 12 residues. The CDR3 sequence is CASSRQSYEQYF. The CDR3 nucleotides read TGTGCCAGCAGTCGACAGTCCTACGAGCAGTACTTC.

This chain links TRBV20-1 with TRBJ2-2; unclear D gene. Trimming left V 4 bases short and J 3 bases short, with 3 bases between. Germline CDR1 is DFQATT and CDR2 is SNEGSKA (reference sequence). This CDR3 has 11 amino acids. CDR3 loop: CSAIDTGELFF. Here the CDR3 DNA reads TGCAGTGCTATCGACACCGGGGAGCTGTTTTTT.

The rearrangement links TRBV5-4 to TRBJ2-3, with a weak D call TRBD2 (5 bases). Trimming removed 6 bases at V and 4 bases at J, with 18 bases between. Per germline, CDR1 SGHNT and CDR2 YYREEE (reference sequence). The CDR3 loop spans 15 amino acids. The CDR3 nucleotides are TGTGCCAGCACATCAGTCGCCCTCGGGGCAGATACGCAGTATTTT. Its translation: CASTSVALGADTQYF.

The chain couples TRBV28 to TRBJ2-7; D call uncertain. Deletions cut 7 bases from V and 2 bases from J, with 12 bases between. From germline, CDR1 is MDHEN and CDR2 SYDVKM. CDR3 length equals 13 residues. The CDR3 nucleotides read TGTGCCAGCATCAATACAGCTCCCTACGAGCAGTACTTC. This sequence encodes CASINTAPYEQYF.

The chain joins TRBV19 to TRBJ1-6; 7 bases line up with TRBD1. V dropped 1 base and J dropped 7; count of bases not matched to a gene: 7. The CDR3 has 16 amino acids. CDR1 and CDR2 from the germline V gene are LNHDA and SQIVND (reference sequence). Here the CDR3 DNA reads TGTGCCAGTAGTATAGGAGGAGGGACAGAAAATTCACCCCTCCACTTT. Translated: CASSIGGGTENSPLHF.

The chain joins TRBV7-9 to TRBJ2-3, with 9 bases lining up with TRBD1. This CDR3 spans 16 amino acids. V trimming: 1 base; J trimming: 6 bases; junction bases outside the gene matches: 8. Germline V CDR1 and CDR2: SEHNR, FQNEAQ (reference sequence). The CDR3 loop reads CASSLGTGGRKDTQYF. CDR3 sequence (DNA): TGTGCCAGCAGCTTAGGAACAGGGGGCCGGAAGGATACGCAGTATTTT.

The chain carries TRBV28 and TRBJ2-1; TRBD1 might be the D (7 bases). Trimming removed 6 bases from V and 8 bases from J, with 14 bases in between. This CDR3 is 13 amino acids long. Germline CDR1 and CDR2: MDHEN and SYDVKM. The CDR3 bases are TGTGCCAGCAGGACAGGGCCGGGGGATGAGCAGTTCTTC. Translating it yields CASRTGPGDEQFF.

V and J are TRBV19 and TRBJ2-7; 7 nucleotides match TRBD1. CDR1 is LNHDA, CDR2 SQIVND, per germline (reference sequence). Trimming took 10 bases from V and 0 from J; bases not matched to a gene: 9. The CDR3 is made up of 14 amino acids. CDR3 sequence: CATRGQDLSYEQYF. The CDR3 DNA reads as TGTGCCACAAGAGGACAGGACCTCTCCTACGAGCAGTACTTC.

This clone appeared a few times. This sequence joins TRBV10-1 and TRBJ1-2, with D hard to call. Trimming removed 0 bases at V and 5 bases at J, with 13 bases between. Germline CDR1 is WNHNN and CDR2 is SYGVQD (reference sequence). The CDR3 is 15 amino acids. The CDR3 nucleotides are TGCGCCAGCAGTGAGTCGAAAAACTTCAGGTATGGCTACACCTTC. Protein sequence: CASSESKNFRYGYTF.